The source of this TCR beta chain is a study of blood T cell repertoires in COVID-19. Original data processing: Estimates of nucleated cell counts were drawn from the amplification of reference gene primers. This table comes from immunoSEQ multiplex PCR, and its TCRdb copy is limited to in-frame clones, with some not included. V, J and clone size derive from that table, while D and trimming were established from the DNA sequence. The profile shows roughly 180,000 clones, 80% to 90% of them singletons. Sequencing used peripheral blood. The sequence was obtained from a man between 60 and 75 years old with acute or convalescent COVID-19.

The CDR3 DNA sequence: TGTGCCACCAGCCCGGCTAGCGGGAGCCGCCCCAGGTACAATGAGCAGTTCTTC. It codes for CATSPASGSRPRYNEQFF. This rearrangement joins TRBV15 to TRBJ2-1; 10 bases match TRBD2. The germline gives CDR1 LNHNV, CDR2 YYDKDF (reference sequence). This CDR3 has 18 residues. The V segment lost 5 bases and the J segment 4 bases; nucleotides outside the gene matches: 14.